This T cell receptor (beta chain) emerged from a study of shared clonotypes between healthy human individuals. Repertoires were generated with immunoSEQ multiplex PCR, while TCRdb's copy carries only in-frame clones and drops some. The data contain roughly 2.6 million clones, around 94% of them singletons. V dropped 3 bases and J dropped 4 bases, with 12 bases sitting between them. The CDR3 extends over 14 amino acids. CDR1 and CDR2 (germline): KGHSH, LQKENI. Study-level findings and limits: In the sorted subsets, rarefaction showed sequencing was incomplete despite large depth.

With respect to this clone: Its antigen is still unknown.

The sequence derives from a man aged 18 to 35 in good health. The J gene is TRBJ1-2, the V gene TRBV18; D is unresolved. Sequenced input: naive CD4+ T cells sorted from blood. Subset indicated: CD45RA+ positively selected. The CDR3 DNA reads TGTGCCAGCTCACCCACCCCGATCTCCTATGGCTACACCTTC. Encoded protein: CASSPTPISYGYTF.